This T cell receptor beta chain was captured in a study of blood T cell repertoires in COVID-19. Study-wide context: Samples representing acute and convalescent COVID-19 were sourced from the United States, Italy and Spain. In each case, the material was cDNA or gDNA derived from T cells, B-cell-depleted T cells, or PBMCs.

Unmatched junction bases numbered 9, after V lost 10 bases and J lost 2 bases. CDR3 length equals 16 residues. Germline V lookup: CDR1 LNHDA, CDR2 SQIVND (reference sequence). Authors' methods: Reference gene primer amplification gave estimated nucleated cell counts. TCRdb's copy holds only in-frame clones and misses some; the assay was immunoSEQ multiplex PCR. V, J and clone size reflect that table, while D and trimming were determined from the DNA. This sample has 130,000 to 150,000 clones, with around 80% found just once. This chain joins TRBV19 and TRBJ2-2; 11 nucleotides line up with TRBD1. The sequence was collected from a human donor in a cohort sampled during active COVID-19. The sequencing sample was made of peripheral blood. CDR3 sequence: CATRTGGAVNTGELFF. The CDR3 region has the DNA TGTGCCACCCGGACAGGGGGCGCTGTTAACACCGGGGAGCTGTTTTTT. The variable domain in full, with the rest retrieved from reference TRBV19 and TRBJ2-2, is DGGITQSPKYLFRKEGQNVTLSCEQNLNHDAMYWYRQDPGQGLRLIYYSQIVNDFQKGDIAEGYSVSREKKESFPLTVTSAQKNPTAFYLCATRTGGAVNTGELFFGEGSRLTVL.